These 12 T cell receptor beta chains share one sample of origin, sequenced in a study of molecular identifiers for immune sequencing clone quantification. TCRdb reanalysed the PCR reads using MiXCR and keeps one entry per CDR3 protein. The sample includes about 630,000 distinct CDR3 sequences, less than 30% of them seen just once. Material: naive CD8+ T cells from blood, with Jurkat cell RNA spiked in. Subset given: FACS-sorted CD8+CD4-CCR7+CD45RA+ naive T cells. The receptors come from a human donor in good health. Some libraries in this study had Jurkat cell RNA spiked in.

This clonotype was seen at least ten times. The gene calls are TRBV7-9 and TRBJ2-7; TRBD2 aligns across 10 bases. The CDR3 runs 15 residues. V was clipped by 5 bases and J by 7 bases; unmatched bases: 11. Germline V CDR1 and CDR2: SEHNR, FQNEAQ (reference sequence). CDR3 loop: CASSPSGGDYEEQYF. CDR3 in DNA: TGTGCCAGCAGCCCCAGCGGGGGGGACTACGAGGAGCAGTACTTC.

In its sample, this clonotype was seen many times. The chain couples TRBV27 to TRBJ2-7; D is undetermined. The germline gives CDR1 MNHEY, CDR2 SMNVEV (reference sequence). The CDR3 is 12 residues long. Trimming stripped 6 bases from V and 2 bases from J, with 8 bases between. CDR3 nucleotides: TGTGCCAGCAGGGGGTTGGCCTACGAGCAGTACTTC. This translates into CASRGLAYEQYF.

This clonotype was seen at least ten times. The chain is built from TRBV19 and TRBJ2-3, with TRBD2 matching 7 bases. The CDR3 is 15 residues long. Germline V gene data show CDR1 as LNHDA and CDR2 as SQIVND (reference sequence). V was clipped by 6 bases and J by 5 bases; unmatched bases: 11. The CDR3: CASSTTGTNRDTQYF. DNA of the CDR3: TGTGCCAGTAGCACGACCGGGACTAACAGAGATACGCAGTATTTT.

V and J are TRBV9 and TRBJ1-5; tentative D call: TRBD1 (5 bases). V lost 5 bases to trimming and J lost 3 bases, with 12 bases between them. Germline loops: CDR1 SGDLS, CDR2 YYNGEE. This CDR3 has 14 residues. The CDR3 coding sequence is TGTGCCAGCAGTACAGGCAACGCCAATCAGCCCCAGCATTTT. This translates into CASSTGNANQPQHF.

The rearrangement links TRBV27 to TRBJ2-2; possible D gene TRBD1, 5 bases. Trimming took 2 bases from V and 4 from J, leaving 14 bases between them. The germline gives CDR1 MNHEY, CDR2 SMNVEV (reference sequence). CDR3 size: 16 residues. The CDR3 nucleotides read TGTGCCAGCAGTTTAGCCGACAGTACGAGCACCGGGGAGCTGTTTTTT. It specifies CASSLADSTSTGELFF.

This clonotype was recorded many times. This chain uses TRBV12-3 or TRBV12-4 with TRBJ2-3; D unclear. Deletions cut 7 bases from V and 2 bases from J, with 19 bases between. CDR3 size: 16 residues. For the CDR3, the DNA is TGTGCCAGCACCCCGTTACGCAGCCGTTCCACAGATACGCAGTATTTT. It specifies CASTPLRSRSTDTQYF.

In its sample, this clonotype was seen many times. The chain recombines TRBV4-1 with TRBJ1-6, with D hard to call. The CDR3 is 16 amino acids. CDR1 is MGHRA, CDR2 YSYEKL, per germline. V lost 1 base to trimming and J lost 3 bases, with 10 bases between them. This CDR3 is CASSQVGSVYNSPLHF. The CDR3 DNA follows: TGCGCCAGCAGCCAAGTTGGATCCGTCTATAATTCACCCCTCCACTTT.

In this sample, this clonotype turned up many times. The CDR3 is CASSQGTSGSVNEQFF. CDR3 sequence (DNA): TGCGCCAGCAGCCAAGGTACTAGCGGGAGTGTGAATGAGCAGTTCTTC. The V call is TRBV4-1, the J call TRBJ2-1, with 11 positions matching TRBD2. Germline CDR1 reads MGHRA; CDR2 reads YSYEKL. Germline trimming cut 1 base from V and 7 bases from J; bases unmatched to any gene: 6. CDR3 length: 16 residues.

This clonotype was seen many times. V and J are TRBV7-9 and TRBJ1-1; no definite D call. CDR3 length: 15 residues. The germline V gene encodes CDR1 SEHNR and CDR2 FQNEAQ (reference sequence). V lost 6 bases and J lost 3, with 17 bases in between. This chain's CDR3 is CASSPAPRYDTEAFF. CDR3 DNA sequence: TGTGCCAGCAGTCCAGCCCCGCGGTATGACACTGAAGCTTTCTTT.

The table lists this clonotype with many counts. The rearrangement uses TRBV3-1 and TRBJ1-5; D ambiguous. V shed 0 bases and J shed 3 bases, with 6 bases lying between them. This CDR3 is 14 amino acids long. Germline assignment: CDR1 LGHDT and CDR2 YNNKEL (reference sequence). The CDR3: CASSQDRFNQPQHF. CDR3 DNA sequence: TGTGCCAGCAGCCAAGACAGATTCAATCAGCCCCAGCATTTT.

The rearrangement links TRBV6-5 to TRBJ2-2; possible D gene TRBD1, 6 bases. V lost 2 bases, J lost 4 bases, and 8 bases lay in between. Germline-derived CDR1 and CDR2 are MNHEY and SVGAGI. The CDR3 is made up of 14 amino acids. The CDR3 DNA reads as TGTGCCAGCAGTTACCCAGGGGCCACCGGGGAGCTGTTTTTT. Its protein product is CASSYPGATGELFF.

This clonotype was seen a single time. CDR3 in DNA: TGTGCCAGTAGAAGGACAGGGGGCGTTGAGACCCAGTACTTC. Translating it yields CASRRTGGVETQYF. The rearrangement links TRBV19 to TRBJ2-5; 11 bases fit TRBD1. There are 14 residues in the CDR3. Germline trimming cut 6 bases from V and 5 bases from J; bases unmatched to any gene: 5. Germline V gene sequence: CDR1 LNHDA, CDR2 SQIVND (reference sequence).